This T cell receptor (beta chain) was captured in a study of T cell responses to AZD1222 COVID-19 vaccine. Study outcomes and limitations: Increased Spike-specific TCR breadth and depth were observed after two AZD1222 doses.

Libraries were prepared by immunoSEQ multiplex PCR; TCRdb keeps only in-frame clonotypes and omits some of them. The sample yields 110,000 to 150,000 clones, 92% seen once. Looked up from germline, CDR1 is SGHRS and CDR2 is YFSETQ. This CDR3 contains 14 residues. Trimming took 0 bases from V and 2 from J, leaving 9 bases between them. As to this clone: Its antigen remains unknown.

Source: peripheral blood, taken 28 days after the second AZD1222 dose. The clonotype comes from an adult who received the AZD1222 COVID-19 vaccine. The V gene is TRBV5-1, the J gene TRBJ2-7; possibly TRBD1 for D (6 bases). The CDR3 DNA reads TGCGCCAGCAGCTTGGGGACAGCTACCTACGAGCAGTACTTC. It encodes CASSLGTATYEQYF.